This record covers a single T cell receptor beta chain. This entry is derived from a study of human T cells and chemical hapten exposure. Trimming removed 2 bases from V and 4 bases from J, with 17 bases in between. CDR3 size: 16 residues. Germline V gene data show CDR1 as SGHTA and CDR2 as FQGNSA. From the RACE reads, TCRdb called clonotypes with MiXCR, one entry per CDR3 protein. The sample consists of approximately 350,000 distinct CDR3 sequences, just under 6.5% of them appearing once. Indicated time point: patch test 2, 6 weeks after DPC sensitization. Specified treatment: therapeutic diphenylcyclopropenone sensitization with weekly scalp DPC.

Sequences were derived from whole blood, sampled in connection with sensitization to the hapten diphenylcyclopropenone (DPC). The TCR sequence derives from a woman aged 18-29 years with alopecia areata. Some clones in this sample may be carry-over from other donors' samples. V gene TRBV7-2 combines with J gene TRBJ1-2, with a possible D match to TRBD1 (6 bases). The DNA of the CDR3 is TGTGCCAGCAGCTTATCCGTCAGGGGAGCCCTCTATGGCTACACCTTC. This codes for CASSLSVRGALYGYTF.